The next 15 T cell receptor beta chains were all read from a single sample in a study of radiation and T cells in renal cell carcinoma. Clones were sequenced by immunoSEQ multiplex PCR, and TCRdb holds only the in-frame ones, with some missing. The sample lists about 150,000 clones; about 87% were seen once. Time point noted: baseline pretreatment blood. Treatment defined: 15 Gy SBRT to primary tumor, nephrectomy 4 weeks later. This specimen consisted of blood, obtained from a patient whose treatment included radiotherapy and nephrectomy. These receptors were taken from a woman in her 70s with renal cell carcinoma.

The chain uses TRBV15 and TRBJ1-2, with TRBD1 identical over 12 bases. Germline-derived CDR1 and CDR2 are LNHNV and YYDKDF (reference sequence). With 3 bases clipped from V and 5 bases from J, the junction kept 4 bases outside the gene matches. The CDR3 length is 15 residues. CDR3 nucleotides: TGTGCCACCAGCAGGGGGGACAGGGGGCAATATGGCTACACCTTC. This gives the protein CATSRGDRGQYGYTF.

This clone was detected once. This chain links TRBV6-8 with TRBJ1-6, with TRBD1 as a possible D gene (6 bases). The CDR3 sequence is 17 residues long. The germline CDR1 and CDR2 sequences are MNHGY and SAAAGT. The ends were cut back, 4 bases at V and 0 bases at J, with 13 bases in the middle. The CDR3 nucleotides are TGTGCCAGCAGTTTACAGGGACCAAGCTCCTATAATTCACCCCTCCACTTT. Its translation: CASSLQGPSSYNSPLHF.

The chain links TRBV30 to TRBJ2-2; unclear D gene. CDR1 GTSNPN and CDR2 SVGIG come from the germline V gene (reference sequence). With 4 bases removed from V and 1 base from J, the gap between germline ends came to 4 bases. CDR3 length: 12 amino acids. The CDR3: CAWTENTGELFF. Here the CDR3 DNA reads TGTGCCTGGACCGAGAACACCGGGGAGCTGTTTTTT.

The rearrangement joins TRBV4-2 to TRBJ2-2; D unclear. The CDR3 contains 15 residues. Germline V gives CDR1 LGHNA, CDR2 YNFKEQ. Between the trimmed V and J ends, which lost 0 bases and 0 bases, there was a span of 5 bases. The CDR3 region is CASSQEATNTGELFF. CDR3 DNA: TGTGCCAGCAGCCAAGAGGCAACGAACACCGGGGAGCTGTTTTTT.

The J gene is TRBJ1-2, the V gene TRBV6-5; D gene uncertain. Germline CDR1 reads MNHEY; CDR2 reads SVGAGI. The CDR3 consists of 16 residues. Trimming removed 2 bases at V and 1 base at J, with 14 bases between. The CDR3 DNA sequence: TGTGCCAGCAGTTACCGAGGCAGGACTGTTAACTATGGCTACACCTTC. Protein product: CASSYRGRTVNYGYTF.

Of note for this clone: Other DNA variants within this sample encode the same CDR3. V is TRBV6-5 and J is TRBJ1-2, with D possibly TRBD1 on 5 matching bases. Germline-derived CDR1 and CDR2 are MNHEY and SVGAGI. This CDR3 has 12 residues. V gave up 8 bases and J gave up 1 base, with 8 bases separating them. CDR3 loop: CASGGGNYGYTF. In DNA, the CDR3 is TGTGCCAGCGGGGGGGGTAACTATGGCTACACCTTC.

The chain has TRBV5-4 and TRBJ1-2; D might be TRBD1 (6 bases). V dropped 0 bases and J dropped 4 bases, with 13 bases sitting between them. This CDR3 has 15 amino acids. Germline V gives CDR1 SGHNT, CDR2 YYREEE (reference sequence). CDR3 amino acids: CASSLDRVKLYGYTF. Written as DNA, the CDR3 is TGTGCCAGCAGCTTGGACAGGGTTAAACTCTATGGCTACACCTTC.

CDR3 nucleotides: TGTGCCAGCAGAGCTGACAGGGGGCCGGAAGCTTTCTTT. It encodes CASRADRGPEAFF. The chain links TRBV27 to TRBJ1-1; 10 nucleotides align to TRBD1. CDR1 and CDR2 from the germline V gene are MNHEY and SMNVEV (reference sequence). This CDR3 region has 13 residues. V was clipped by 6 bases and J by 8 bases; unmatched bases: 6.

The chain employs TRBV29-1 and TRBJ1-1; D is possibly TRBD1 (5 bases). From germline, CDR1 is SQVTM and CDR2 ANQGSEA. CDR3 length: 14 residues. The V gene lost 6 bases and the J gene lost 0 bases, with 14 bases spanning the gap. The chain's CDR3 is CSVGGMGMNTEAFF. CDR3 bases: TGCAGCGTGGGGGGGATGGGGATGAACACTGAAGCTTTCTTT.

The rearrangement uses TRBV28 and TRBJ2-1, with 7 bases fitting TRBD1. The CDR3 totals 15 residues. V shed 8 bases, J shed 5 bases, and the junction held 12 bases outside the gene matches. Germline values: CDR1 MDHEN, CDR2 SYDVKM. The CDR3 here is CASGLQGRYDNEQFF. The CDR3 DNA follows: TGTGCCAGCGGATTACAGGGGCGCTACGACAATGAGCAGTTCTTC.

The V and J genes are TRBV18 and TRBJ2-5, with 9 bases that match TRBD2. Germline CDR1 KGHSH, CDR2 LQKENI. This CDR3 is 16 amino acids long. V shed 3 bases, J shed 2 bases, and the junction held 7 bases outside the gene matches. The CDR3 is CASSPSGGGGQETQYF. The CDR3 DNA reads TGTGCCAGCTCACCTAGCGGGGGAGGTGGTCAAGAGACCCAGTACTTC.

This chain connects TRBV7-9 to TRBJ2-5, with 10 bases lining up with TRBD2. This CDR3 region has 16 residues. The junction had 6 bases not matched to a gene; V was cut back by 1 base and J by 4 bases. Germline assignment: CDR1 SEHNR and CDR2 FQNEAQ (reference sequence). CDR3 amino acids: CASSLGASGGLETQYF. In nucleotides, the CDR3 is TGTGCCAGCAGCTTAGGAGCTAGCGGGGGTTTAGAGACCCAGTACTTC. Full variable domain (remainder filled in from reference TRBV7-9 and TRBJ2-5): DTGVSQNPRHKITKRGQNVTFRCDPISEHNRLYWYRQTLGQGPEFLTYFQNEAQLEKSRLLSDRFSAERPKGSFSTLEIQRTEQGDSAMYLCASSLGASGGLETQYFGPGTRLLVL.

The V and J genes are TRBV19 and TRBJ1-5; D remains ambiguous. With 6 bases removed from V and 4 bases from J, the gap between germline ends came to 13 bases. CDR3 length: 14 residues. The germline V gene has CDR1 LNHDA and CDR2 SQIVND (reference sequence). CDR3 DNA: TGTGCCAGTAGCCCCCTTCCAGGAAATCAGCCCCAGCATTTT. It codes for CASSPLPGNQPQHF.

The chain carries TRBV9 and TRBJ2-5; D unresolved. CDR1 and CDR2 from the germline V gene are SGDLS and YYNGEE. V was clipped by 3 bases and J by 1 base, with 13 bases between them. The CDR3 has 15 amino acids. CDR3 nucleotide sequence: TGTGCCAGCAGCGCTTCACCGAGTTCCCAAGAGACCCAGTACTTC. Protein sequence: CASSASPSSQETQYF.

The rearrangement uses TRBV4-1 and TRBJ2-3, with D maybe TRBD2 (5 bases). The CDR3 is made up of 12 amino acids. Looked up from germline, CDR1 is MGHRA and CDR2 is YSYEKL. The V gene lost 5 bases and the J gene lost 8 bases, with 11 bases spanning the gap. The CDR3 DNA is TGCGCCAGCAGCTCCGAAGGAGGTACGCAGTATTTT. As protein: CASSSEGGTQYF.